The sequence of this T cell receptor (beta chain) was determined in a study of spatial heterogeneity in lung cancer. Turning to the study itself: On average, each unique TCR and UMI combination appeared more than ten times in raw reads.

Trimming took off 1 base at V and 0 bases at J, with 10 bases between the two ends. The length of the CDR3 is 17 residues. The germline gives CDR1 KGHSH, CDR2 LQKENI. This clonotype was seen at least ten times. The antigen is unknown. Regarding time point: sample taken at primary tumor resection. The 55 to 90 donors had untreated early-stage non-small cell lung cancer. TCRdb fed the 5' RACE reads into MiXCR, producing one record per CDR3 protein. The data contain 25,000 to 30,000 distinct CDR3 sequences, around 7.4% of them singletons. The study's findings and limits: The study found that expanded intratumoral alpha and beta TCR counts tracked tumor mutation counts.

The source was lung tumor tissue, collected at surgery. The receptor was isolated from a male donor with early-stage non-small cell lung cancer. The rearrangement joins TRBV18 to TRBJ2-6; D remains unclear. As DNA, the CDR3 is TGTGCCAGCTCACCACAACTAAGGATCTCTGGGGCCAACGTCCTGACTTTC. It is translated as CASSPQLRISGANVLTF.